The clone carrying this T cell receptor (beta chain) was seen many times. The target antigen is unknown. The data derive from a study of early T cells in non-severe SARS-CoV-2 infection. Study-wide results and limits: VDJdb-based matching was biased toward anti-spike CD8 responses and missed private and CD4 specificities.

The CDR3 sequence is 15 residues long. Deletions cut 0 bases from V and 1 base from J, with 12 bases between. CDR1 and CDR2 from the germline V gene are DFQATT and SNEGSKA (reference sequence). Attachment of unique molecular identifiers to individual cDNA molecules was performed. TCRdb analysed the 5' RACE reads with MiXCR anew, one entry per CDR3 protein. In the table there are roughly 47,000 distinct CDR3 sequences, around 6.9% of which are singletons. The V and J genes are TRBV20-1 and TRBJ1-1; D possibly corresponds to TRBD1 (5 bases). The sequence was collected from an adult who was a healthcare worker with PCR-confirmed SARS-CoV-2 infection or an uninfected control (not recorded which). The specimen comprised whole blood, sampled at baseline. The CDR3 loop is CSAREGLGRNTEAFF. DNA of the CDR3: TGCAGTGCTAGAGAAGGCCTGGGGCGGAACACTGAAGCTTTCTTT.